This T cell receptor (beta chain) emerged from a study of blood T cells in healthy people across ages. At the level of the study: Researchers report that template switching captured about one barcoded beta molecule per two T cells. Study-wide results and caveats: Roughly linear age-related decline in beta diversity appeared, significant by age 40. It was found that TCR beta diversity correlated strongly with the percentage of naive T cells.

CDR3 length: 12 amino acids. Germline values: CDR1 SQVTM, CDR2 ANQGSEA. Trimming left V 4 bases short and J 6 bases short, with 11 bases between. A second 7 to 11 cycle PCR used barcoded and J-beta primers. TCRdb re-called the 5' RACE reads through MiXCR, storing one row per CDR3 protein. The sample includes approximately 850,000 distinct CDR3 sequences, more than 45% of them seen just once. Points on this clonotype: The antigen remains unidentified.

Sequencing input: blood. This receptor was identified in a man between 25 and 39 years old in good health. The J gene is TRBJ2-3, the V gene TRBV29-1, with D possibly being TRBD1 (5 bases). The CDR3 bases are TGCAGCGTTGCACCAGGGCCGGATACGCAGTATTTT. It yields the protein CSVAPGPDTQYF.